A single sample gave rise to the 13 T cell receptor beta chains below, sequenced in a study of control samples from healthy donors and cancer patients (dated by TCRdb to 2018 to 2021). Library prep was done by the immunoSEQ multiplex PCR assay. TCRdb mirrors the immuneACCESS table, restricted to in-frame sequences. Some clones are absent from its copies; in checked studies, under half trace to an unresolved V gene, and the reason for the others is unknown. This sample has around 95,000 clones in its table, and about 82% of those were observed once. The ten largest clones add up to approximately 20% of the sample. The sample was blood. The receptors originated from a man aged 25-45 years in good health.

The CDR3 spells CASSPGLGHTGELFF. The CDR3 DNA is TGTGCCAGCAGCCCGGGACTAGGCCACACCGGGGAGCTGTTTTTT. This chain links TRBV4-2 with TRBJ2-2; 8 nucleotides agree with TRBD2. The CDR3 covers 15 residues. Losses at the gene ends were 4 bases for V and 3 bases for J; bases not matched to a gene: 4. CDR1 is LGHNA and CDR2 is YNFKEQ in the germline V gene.

This clone has more than one count but fewer than ten. This rearrangement joins TRBV6-5 to TRBJ1-1; perhaps TRBD1 as D (5 bases). V was trimmed by 3 bases and J by 5 bases, leaving 10 bases between them. The V gene's germline CDR1 is MNHEY and CDR2 SVGAGI. This CDR3 comprises 13 residues. CDR3 amino acids: CASSYEGETEAFF. For the CDR3, the DNA is TGTGCCAGCAGTTATGAAGGGGAGACTGAAGCTTTCTTT.

This clone has a single count. The chain joins TRBV4-2 to TRBJ2-2, with 8 bases matching TRBD1. Germline values: CDR1 LGHNA, CDR2 YNFKEQ. The CDR3 spans 15 residues. V lost 0 bases and J lost 4; bases outside the gene matches: 1. The CDR3 DNA reads as TGTGCCAGCAGCCAAGAGACAGGGGTCACCGGGGAGCTGTTTTTT. This codes for CASSQETGVTGELFF.

This rearrangement joins TRBV4-2 to TRBJ1-5; D is perhaps TRBD1 (6 bases). The CDR3 sequence is 15 residues long. The V gene lost 4 bases and the J gene lost 1 base, with 11 bases spanning the gap. The germline V gene encodes CDR1 LGHNA and CDR2 YNFKEQ. The chain's CDR3 is CASSLGGQSNQPQHF. The CDR3 bases are TGTGCCAGCAGCCTAGGAGGACAGAGCAATCAGCCCCAGCATTTT.

V is TRBV4-2 and J is TRBJ2-7; D may be TRBD2 (6 bases). In germline, CDR1 is LGHNA, CDR2 YNFKEQ. V was pared by 2 bases and J by 3 bases, with 8 bases between. The CDR3 spans 13 residues. In DNA, the CDR3 is TGTGCCAGCAGCCAACGGGGGTACTACGAGCAGTACTTC. Translating it yields CASSQRGYYEQYF.

This clone was seen a few times. The chain couples TRBV20-1 to TRBJ2-2; the match to TRBD1 covers 7 bases. This CDR3 is built from 16 residues. Looked up from germline, CDR1 is DFQATT and CDR2 is SNEGSKA (reference sequence). With 3 bases clipped from V and 1 base from J, the junction kept 8 bases outside the gene matches. The CDR3 here is CSASITGARNTGELFF. The CDR3, as DNA: TGCAGTGCTAGTATCACAGGGGCGAGGAACACCGGGGAGCTGTTTTTT.

The genes are TRBV9 and TRBJ2-3, with a possible D match to TRBD2 (6 bases). V was shortened by 4 bases and J by 0 bases, with 18 bases between the two germline ends. The V gene's germline CDR1 is SGDLS and CDR2 YYNGEE. The CDR3 length is 17 residues. CDR3 sequence: CASSLRTDGGSTDTQYF. The CDR3 region has the DNA TGTGCCAGCAGCCTAAGAACGGACGGGGGTAGCACAGATACGCAGTATTTT.

The rearrangement links TRBV14 to TRBJ2-7; no firm D call. Trimming stripped 1 base from V and 8 bases from J, with 12 bases between. Germline CDR1 reads SGHDN; CDR2 reads FVKESK. This CDR3 comprises 13 residues. CDR3 bases: TGTGCCAGCAGCCAAGGTTGGGGATCGAAGCAGTACTTC. It encodes CASSQGWGSKQYF.

This chain connects TRBV27 to TRBJ2-3; 10 positions agree with TRBD1. Germline V lookup: CDR1 MNHEY, CDR2 SMNVEV (reference sequence). The CDR3 is 17 amino acids. With V trimmed by 6 bases and J by 3 bases, 12 bases remained unmatched. CDR3 amino acids: CASSPRDRGLRTDTQYF. The CDR3 nucleotides are TGTGCCAGCAGCCCCCGGGACAGGGGTCTAAGGACAGATACGCAGTATTTT.

DNA for the CDR3: TGCGCCAGCACCTTCTACCGGGACAGGGCTCATCAGCCCCAGCATTTT. Protein: CASTFYRDRAHQPQHF. The chain has TRBV10-1 and TRBJ1-5; 9 bases agree with TRBD1. Trimming took 7 bases from V and 5 from J; bases not matched to a gene: 12. Per the germline V gene, CDR1 is WNHNN and CDR2 is SYGVQD (reference sequence). The CDR3 totals 16 residues.

The chain combines TRBV19 with TRBJ1-6; 9 bases align to TRBD1. CDR3 length equals 16 residues. Germline V CDR1 and CDR2: LNHDA, SQIVND (reference sequence). V trimming: 4 bases; J trimming: 8 bases; junction bases outside the gene matches: 9. The CDR3 is CASSTPRQGGHSPLHF. CDR3 in DNA: TGTGCCAGTAGTACTCCTCGACAGGGGGGCCATTCACCCCTCCACTTT.

The rearrangement joins TRBV15 to TRBJ2-5; D may be TRBD1 (6 bases). The CDR3 has 16 amino acids. The germline gives CDR1 LNHNV, CDR2 YYDKDF (reference sequence). Trimming took 1 base from V and 5 from J, leaving 17 bases between them. This CDR3 is CATSRARTALVETQYF. For the CDR3, the DNA is TGTGCCACCAGCAGAGCTAGGACAGCCTTAGTGGAGACCCAGTACTTC.

This chain uses TRBV3-1 (or the pseudogene TRBV3-2) with TRBJ2-1; 7 positions match TRBD2. V was pared by 5 bases and J by 8 bases, with 6 bases of the junction left unmatched. CDR1 is LGHDT and CDR2 is YNNKEL in the germline V gene (reference sequence). CDR3 length: 13 residues. CDR3 DNA: TGTGCCAGCAGCGGGCGGGGAGGGGATGAGCAGTTCTTC. Amino acids: CASSGRGGDEQFF.